A selection of T cell receptor beta chains follows, all from one sample in a study of blood T cells in healthy people across ages. TCRdb used MiXCR to reprocess the 5' RACE reads, holding one entry per CDR3 protein. The sample lists roughly 1.5 million distinct CDR3 sequences, less than 45% occurring once. The specimen sequenced was blood. Receptors were obtained from a woman aged 18-29 years in good health. Each CDR3 is given with its conserved first and last residue. D genes are given only for firm matches. Size is omitted from some rows. Given values are once, few, many or a class for expanded clones.

clone size	J gene	V gene	CDR3 length	D gene	CDR3 protein	CDR3 DNA
-	TRBJ2-1	TRBV28	13	-	CASSVTGSGEQFF	TGTGCCAGCAGTGTAACCGGGAGTGGTGAGCAGTTCTTC
-	TRBJ1-2	TRBV18	13	-	CASSVSGTWSYTF	TGTGCCAGCTCCGTCAGTGGGACTTGGAGCTACACCTTC
-	TRBJ2-7	TRBV12-3/TRBV12-4	14	-	CASSLRTETGEQYF	TGTGCCAGCAGTCTAAGGACAGAGACGGGCGAGCAGTACTTC
once	TRBJ2-7	TRBV7-2	15	-	CASSFIDSSAYEQYF	TGTGCCAGCAGCTTTATCGACTCGTCGGCCTACGAGCAGTACTTC
-	TRBJ1-1	TRBV27	14	-	CASSVVQKAPEAFF	TGTGCCAGCAGTGTCGTACAAAAGGCCCCTGAAGCTTTCTTT
-	TRBJ1-2	TRBV9	14	-	CASSVGGGPAGYTF	TGTGCCAGCAGCGTAGGCGGGGGGCCTGCGGGTTACACCTTC
-	TRBJ2-1	TRBV6-2/TRBV6-3	17	TRBD2	CDSSYRAGGPGYNEQFF	TGTGACAGCAGTTACCGAGCGGGAGGGCCAGGATACAATGAGCAGTTCTTC
-	TRBJ2-7	TRBV7-2	15	-	CASSLGGTVLYEQYF	TGTGCCAGCAGCTTAGGGGGGACTGTTCTATACGAGCAGTACTTC
-	TRBJ2-1	TRBV27	15	TRBD2	CASSISGGRYNEQFF	TGTGCCAGCAGTATTAGCGGGGGCCGATACAATGAGCAGTTCTTC
few	TRBJ2-7	TRBV28	17	-	CASSAMRPGQTSYEQYF	TGTGCCAGCAGTGCCATGCGGCCAGGTCAAACCTCCTACGAGCAGTACTTC
-	TRBJ2-5	TRBV20-1	13	-	CSARDLSAREQYF	TGCAGTGCTAGAGATCTCTCAGCGCGTGAGCAGTACTTC
-	TRBJ2-7	TRBV20-1	17	-	CSARAPGRGGWSYEQYF	TGCAGTGCTAGAGCCCCTGGTCGGGGAGGTTGGTCCTACGAGCAGTACTTC
-	TRBJ2-1	TRBV5-1	15	-	CASSLDTSSYNEQFF	TGCGCCAGCAGCCTGGACACGAGCTCCTACAATGAGCAGTTCTTC
-	TRBJ1-5	TRBV25-1	14	-	CASSGSRAGKPQHF	TGTGCCAGCAGTGGCTCCCGCGCAGGGAAGCCCCAGCATTTT
once	TRBJ1-3	TRBV7-9	15	-	CASSTPYYSGNTIYF	TGTGCCAGCAGCACCCCCTACTACTCTGGAAACACCATATATTTT
-	TRBJ1-1	TRBV6-1	14	-	CASSEGRGLTEAFF	TGTGCCAGCAGTGAGGGACGGGGGTTAACTGAAGCTTTCTTT
-	TRBJ2-5	TRBV12-5	16	-	CASGKAGAGGEETQYF	TGTGCTAGTGGAAAAGCCGGGGCCGGGGGCGAAGAGACCCAGTACTTC
few	TRBJ2-7	TRBV12-3/TRBV12-4	15	-	CASSLDAGRSYEQYF	TGTGCCAGCAGTTTAGATGCTGGGAGATCCTACGAGCAGTACTTC
-	TRBJ2-1	TRBV6-2/TRBV6-3	11	-	CASSIIGEQFF	TGTGCCAGCAGTATCATAGGTGAGCAGTTCTTC
-	TRBJ2-3	TRBV7-9	15	TRBD2	CASSLLAGDLDTQYF	TGTGCCAGCAGCTTACTAGCGGGAGACTTAGATACGCAGTATTTT
-	TRBJ2-2	TRBV4-3	16	TRBD1	CASSRTGAPNTGELFF	TGCGCCAGCAGCCGAACAGGGGCCCCGAACACCGGGGAGCTGTTTTTT
-	TRBJ2-1	TRBV9	14	-	CASSVDSSADEQFF	TGTGCCAGCAGCGTAGATAGTAGTGCCGATGAGCAGTTCTTC
few	TRBJ1-1	TRBV4-1	15	-	CASSQVHPGGTEAFF	TGCGCCAGCAGCCAAGTTCACCCGGGGGGAACTGAAGCTTTCTTT